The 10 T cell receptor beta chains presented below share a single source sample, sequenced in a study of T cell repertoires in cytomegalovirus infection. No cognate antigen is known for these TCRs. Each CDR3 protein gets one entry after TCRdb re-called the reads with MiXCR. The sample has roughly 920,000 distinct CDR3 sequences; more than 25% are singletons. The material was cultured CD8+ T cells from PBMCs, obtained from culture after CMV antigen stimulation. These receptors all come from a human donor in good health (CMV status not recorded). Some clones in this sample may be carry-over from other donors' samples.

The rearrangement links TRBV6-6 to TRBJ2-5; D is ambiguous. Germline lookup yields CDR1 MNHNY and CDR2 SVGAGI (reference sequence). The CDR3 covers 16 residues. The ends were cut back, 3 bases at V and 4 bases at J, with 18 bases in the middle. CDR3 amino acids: CASSYLNSVTPETQYF. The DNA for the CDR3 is TGTGCCAGCAGTTATTTAAACAGCGTAACCCCAGAGACCCAGTACTTC.

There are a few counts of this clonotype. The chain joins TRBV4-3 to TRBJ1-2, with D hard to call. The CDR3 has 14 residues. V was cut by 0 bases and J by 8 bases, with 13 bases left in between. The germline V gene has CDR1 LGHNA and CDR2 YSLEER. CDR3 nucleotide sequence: TGCGCCAGCAGCCAAGATCTCGGGCGTGAGGGCTACACCTTC. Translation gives CASSQDLGREGYTF.

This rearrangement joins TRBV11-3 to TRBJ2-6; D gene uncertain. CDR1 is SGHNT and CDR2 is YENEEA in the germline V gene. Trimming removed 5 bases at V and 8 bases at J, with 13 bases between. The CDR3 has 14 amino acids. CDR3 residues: CASSLDGYTNVLTF. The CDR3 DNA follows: TGTGCCAGCAGCCTGGATGGCTATACCAACGTCCTGACTTTC.

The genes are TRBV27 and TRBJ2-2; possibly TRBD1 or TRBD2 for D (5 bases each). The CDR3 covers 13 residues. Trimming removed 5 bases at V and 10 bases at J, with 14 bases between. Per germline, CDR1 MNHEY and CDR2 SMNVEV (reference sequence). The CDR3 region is CASSVKRGEELFF. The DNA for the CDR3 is TGTGCCAGCAGTGTAAAGAGGGGCGAGGAGCTGTTTTTT.

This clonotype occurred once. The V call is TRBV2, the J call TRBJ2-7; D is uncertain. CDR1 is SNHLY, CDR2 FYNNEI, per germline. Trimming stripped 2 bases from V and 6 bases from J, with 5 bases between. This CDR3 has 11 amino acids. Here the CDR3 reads CASSERIEQYV. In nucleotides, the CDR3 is TGTGCCAGCAGTGAACGAATCGAGCAGTACGTC.

Here the CDR3 DNA reads TGTGCCAGCAGCTTGGCCCCAGCCACAGATACGCAGTATTTT. Protein sequence: CASSLAPATDTQYF. The chain couples TRBV5-6 to TRBJ2-3; D not certain. Between the trimmed V and J ends, which lost 0 bases and 2 bases, there was a span of 7 bases. The CDR3 totals 14 residues. The germline gives CDR1 SGHDT, CDR2 YYEEEE.

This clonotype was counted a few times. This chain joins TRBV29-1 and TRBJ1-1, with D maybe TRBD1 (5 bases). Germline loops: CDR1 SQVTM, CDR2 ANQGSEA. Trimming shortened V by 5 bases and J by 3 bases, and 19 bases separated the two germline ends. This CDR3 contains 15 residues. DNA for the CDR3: TGCAGCGTTCGGCGGGGCGCTGATCCCTACACTGAAGCTTTCTTT. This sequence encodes CSVRRGADPYTEAFF.

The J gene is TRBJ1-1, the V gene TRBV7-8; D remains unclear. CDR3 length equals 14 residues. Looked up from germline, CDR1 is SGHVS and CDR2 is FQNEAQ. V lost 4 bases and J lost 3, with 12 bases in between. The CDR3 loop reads CASSSTPPDTEAFF. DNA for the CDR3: TGTGCCAGCAGCTCGACACCCCCGGACACTGAAGCTTTCTTT.

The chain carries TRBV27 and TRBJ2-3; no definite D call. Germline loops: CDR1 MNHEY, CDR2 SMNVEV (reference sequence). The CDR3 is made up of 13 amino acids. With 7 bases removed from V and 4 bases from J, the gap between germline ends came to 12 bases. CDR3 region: CASNSLGSDTQYF. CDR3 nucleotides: TGTGCCAGCAATTCCCTAGGATCAGATACGCAGTATTTT.

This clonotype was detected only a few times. CDR3 residues: CASSSLTENYEQYF. CDR3 bases: TGTGCCAGCAGTTCCCTCACAGAGAACTACGAGCAGTACTTC. J is TRBJ2-7 and V is TRBV6-5; the D is unclear. The CDR3 is 14 amino acids. CDR1 and CDR2 (germline): MNHEY, SVGAGI. Trimming left V 4 bases short and J 3 bases short, with 13 bases between.